Reported below is one T cell receptor (beta chain). The sample comes from a study of T cell responses to AZD1222 COVID-19 vaccine. TCRdb keeps only in-frame clones here, not all; method: immunoSEQ multiplex PCR. The sample shows approximately 160,000 clones, approximately 89% of them seen only once. The V gene's germline CDR1 is LGHNT and CDR2 FRNRAP. The CDR3 loop spans 12 amino acids. The V end was cut by 0 bases, the J end by 4 bases, with 3 bases between. The sample consisted of peripheral blood, taken on day 0 of AZD1222 vaccination. The chain employs TRBV12-5 and TRBJ1-1; no definite D call. The receptor was isolated from an adult in good health. Here the CDR3 reads CASGLVLTEAFF. The CDR3 DNA follows: TGTGCTAGTGGTTTGGTACTCACTGAAGCTTTCTTT. The full variable domain, completed using reference TRBV12-5 and TRBJ1-1, is DARVTQTPRHKVTEMGQEVTMRCQPILGHNTVFWYRQTMMQGLELLAYFRNRAPLDDSGMPKDRFSAEMPDATLATLKIQPSEPRDSAVYFCASGLVLTEAFFGQGTRLTVV.